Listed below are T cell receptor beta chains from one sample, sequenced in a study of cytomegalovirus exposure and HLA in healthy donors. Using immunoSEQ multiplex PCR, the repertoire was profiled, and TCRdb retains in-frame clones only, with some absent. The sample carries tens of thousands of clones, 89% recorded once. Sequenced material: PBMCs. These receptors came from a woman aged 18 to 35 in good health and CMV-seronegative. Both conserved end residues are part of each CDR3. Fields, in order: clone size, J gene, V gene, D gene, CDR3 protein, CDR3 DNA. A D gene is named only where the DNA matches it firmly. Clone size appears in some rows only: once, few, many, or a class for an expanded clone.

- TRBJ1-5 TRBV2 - CASSVGRRDTGNQPQHF TGTGCCAGCAGTGTGGGCAGGCGGGATACTGGCAATCAGCCCCAGCATTTT
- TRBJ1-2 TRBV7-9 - CASCSATGPYDGYTF TGTGCCAGCTGCAGTGCTACTGGGCCCTATGATGGCTACACCTTC
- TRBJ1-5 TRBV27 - CASSFGRYQPQHF TGTGCCAGCAGTTTCGGCAGGTATCAGCCCCAGCATTTT
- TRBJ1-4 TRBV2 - CAGRIPTNEKLFF TGTGCCGGCCGAATCCCAACTAATGAAAAACTGTTTTTT
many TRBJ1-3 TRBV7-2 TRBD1 CASSPDRTGAGNTIYF TGTGCCAGCAGCCCCGATCGAACAGGGGCGGGAAACACCATATATTTT
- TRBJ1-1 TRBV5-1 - CASSLVRDNTEAFF TGCGCCAGCAGCTTGGTTCGGGATAACACTGAAGCTTTCTTT
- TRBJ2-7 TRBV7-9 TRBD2 CASRLTSGSDEQYF TGTGCCAGCAGGCTGACTAGCGGGAGCGACGAGCAGTACTTC
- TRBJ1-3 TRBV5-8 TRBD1 CASSSRQGAFGNTIYF TGTGCCAGCAGCTCCCGGCAGGGGGCCTTTGGAAACACCATATATTTT
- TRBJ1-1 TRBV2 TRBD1 CAGTGRTEAFF TGTGCCGGGACAGGGCGCACTGAAGCTTTCTTT
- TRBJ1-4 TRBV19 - CASSMGQGLVEKLFF TGTGCCAGTAGTATGGGGCAGGGGTTGGTGGAAAAACTGTTTTTT
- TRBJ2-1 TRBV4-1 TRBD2 CASSHRGLAGGRNEQFF TGCGCCAGCAGCCATAGGGGACTAGCGGGGGGGCGGAATGAGCAGTTCTTC
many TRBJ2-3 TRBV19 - CASRLEGTDTQYF TGTGCCAGTAGGCTGGAGGGCACAGATACGCAGTATTTT
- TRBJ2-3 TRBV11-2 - CASSSHSGESQYF TGTGCCAGCAGCTCTCACTCGGGGGAATCGCAGTATTTT
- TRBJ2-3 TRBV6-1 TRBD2 CASIGGAADTQYF TGTGCCAGCATCGGGGGGGCCGCAGATACGCAGTATTTT
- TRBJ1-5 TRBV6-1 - CASSTGGTVNQPQHF TGTGCCAGCAGTACGGGAGGGACCGTCAATCAGCCCCAGCATTTT
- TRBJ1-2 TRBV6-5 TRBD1 CASSIPGQGNGYTF TGTGCCAGCAGTATACCGGGACAGGGGAATGGCTACACCTTC
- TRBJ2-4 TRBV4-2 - CASSQSVKNIQYF TGTGCCAGCAGCCAATCCGTCAAAAACATTCAGTACTTC
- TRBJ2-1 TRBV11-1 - CASSLEARREQFF TGTGCCAGCAGCTTAGAAGCCCGGCGGGAGCAGTTCTTC
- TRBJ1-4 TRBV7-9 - CASRGIPNEKLFF TGTGCCAGCAGGGGCATTCCGAATGAAAAACTGTTTTTT
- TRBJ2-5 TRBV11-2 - CASSLAPLPRETQYF TGTGCCAGCAGCTTAGCCCCTCTCCCTCGGGAGACCCAGTACTTC
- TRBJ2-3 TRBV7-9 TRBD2 CASSSGRVGSTDTQYF TGTGCCAGCAGCTCCGGGAGGGTGGGCAGTACAGATACGCAGTATTTT
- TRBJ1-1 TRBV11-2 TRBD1 CASSLGGTGNTEAFF TGTGCCAGCAGCTTAGGTGGGACAGGGAACACTGAAGCTTTCTTT
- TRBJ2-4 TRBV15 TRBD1 CATSRGQGDLNIQYF TGTGCCACCAGCAGAGGGCAGGGGGACCTGAACATTCAGTACTTC
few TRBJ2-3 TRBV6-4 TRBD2 CASSDTSGGADTQYF TGTGCCAGCAGTGACACTAGCGGGGGGGCAGATACGCAGTATTTT
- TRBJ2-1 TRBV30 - CAWSVLYEQFF TGTGCCTGGAGTGTACTCTATGAGCAGTTCTTC
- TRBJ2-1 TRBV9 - CASSEWDSSSYNEQFF TGTGCCAGCAGCGAGTGGGACTCCAGCTCCTACAATGAGCAGTTCTTC
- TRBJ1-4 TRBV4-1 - CASSPMGRSNEKLFF TGCGCCAGCAGCCCGATGGGGCGGTCAAATGAAAAACTGTTTTTT
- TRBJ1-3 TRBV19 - CASSPRQDGNTIYF TGTGCCAGTAGTCCAAGACAGGATGGAAACACCATATATTTT
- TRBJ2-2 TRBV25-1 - CASSDWRVPGELFF TGTGCCAGCAGTGATTGGCGGGTCCCCGGGGAGCTGTTTTTT
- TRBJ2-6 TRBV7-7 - CASSPSSGANVLTF TGTGCCAGCAGTCCCTCGTCTGGGGCCAACGTCCTGACTTTC
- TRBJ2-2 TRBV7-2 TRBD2 CASSLAGGDTGELFF TGTGCCAGCAGCTTGGCGGGGGGCGACACCGGGGAGCTGTTTTTT
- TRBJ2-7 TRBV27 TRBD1 CASRGQGLGSYEQYF TGTGCCAGCAGGGGACAGGGTCTCGGCTCCTACGAGCAGTACTTC
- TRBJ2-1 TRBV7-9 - CASAAADGSEQFF TGTGCCAGCGCCGCGGCGGATGGAAGTGAGCAGTTCTTC
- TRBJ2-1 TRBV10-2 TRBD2 CASSDSRGLAGEEQFF TGCGCCAGCAGTGACTCTAGGGGACTAGCGGGAGAGGAGCAGTTCTTC
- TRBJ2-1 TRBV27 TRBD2 CASSWTYRTSGSRSYNEQFF TGTGCCAGCAGTTGGACCTATAGGACTAGCGGGAGTAGGTCCTACAATGAGCAGTTCTTC
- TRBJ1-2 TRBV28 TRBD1 CASKQGRRFNYGYTF TGTGCCAGTAAACAGGGGCGGCGCTTTAACTATGGCTACACCTTC
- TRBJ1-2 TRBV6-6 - CASSYANGYTF TGTGCCAGCAGTTACGCGAATGGCTACACCTTC